This T cell receptor beta chain was observed in a study of blood T cell repertoires in COVID-19. Whole-study context: Sites across the United States, Italy and Spain contributed samples from acute and convalescent COVID-19.

Followed longitudinally, the Seattle patients had been enrolled during active infection. Trimming cost V 5 bases and J 7 bases, with 20 bases left between them. Germline V gene lookup returns CDR1 SEHNR and CDR2 FQNEAQ (reference sequence). The CDR3 sequence is 15 residues long. Produced via immunoSEQ multiplex PCR; TCRdb's table is partial and in-frame only. The repertoire holds under 250,000 clones, about 82% seen once, with roughly 5.3% in the top ten. V and J are TRBV7-9 and TRBJ1-1; tentatively, D is TRBD1 (6 bases). The clonotype comes from a man in his fifties or sixties with COVID-19, enrolled during active disease. Material for sequencing was peripheral blood. DNA of the CDR3: TGTGCCAGCAGCCCATCTGGGGGGGGCTGGGTTGAAGCTTTCTTT. Protein: CASSPSGGGWVEAFF.